This T cell receptor beta chain stems from a study of T cell responses to AZD1222 COVID-19 vaccine. This clone appeared a single time. What it recognizes is unknown. TCRdb keeps only in-frame clones here, not all; method: immunoSEQ multiplex PCR. Altogether more than 110,000 clones are present, 88% being singletons, with the ten largest covering around 3.3%. General observations from the study: Per reports, nearly half of all spike-specific TCRs target regions that are unmutated in variants.

The CDR3 has 15 amino acids. V lost 6 bases and J lost 4, with 16 bases in between. In germline, CDR1 is SGDLS, CDR2 YYNGEE. Here the sequenced sample was peripheral blood, taken on day 0 of AZD1222 vaccination. This clonotype was obtained from an adult in good health. V and J are TRBV9 and TRBJ1-4; D perhaps matches TRBD1 (5 bases). The DNA of the CDR3 is TGTGCCAGCAACCCAGGGAAGGGAAATAATGAAAAACTGTTTTTT. This codes for CASNPGKGNNEKLFF.